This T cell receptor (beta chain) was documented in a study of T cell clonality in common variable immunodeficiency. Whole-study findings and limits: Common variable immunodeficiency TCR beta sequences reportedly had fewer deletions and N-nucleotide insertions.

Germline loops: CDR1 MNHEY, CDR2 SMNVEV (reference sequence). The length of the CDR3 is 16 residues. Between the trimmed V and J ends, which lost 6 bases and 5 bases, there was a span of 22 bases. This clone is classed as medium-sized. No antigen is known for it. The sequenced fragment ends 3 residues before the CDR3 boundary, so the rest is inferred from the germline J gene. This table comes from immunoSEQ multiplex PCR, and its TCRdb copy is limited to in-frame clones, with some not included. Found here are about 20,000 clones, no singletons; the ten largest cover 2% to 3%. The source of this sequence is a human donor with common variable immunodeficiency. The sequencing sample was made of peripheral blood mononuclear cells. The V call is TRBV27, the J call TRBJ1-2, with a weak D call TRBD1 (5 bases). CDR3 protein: CASSQLGGVTQYGYTF. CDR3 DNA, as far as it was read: TGTGCCAGCAGCCAGCTGGGGGGGGTAACCCAATATGGC.